The 3 T cell receptor beta chains reported below all come from one sample, sequenced in a study of T cell changes during pregnancy in multiple sclerosis. Sequencing was performed with immunoSEQ multiplex PCR; in TCRdb, only in-frame clones are kept and a portion is missing. The table shows just under 45,000 clones, with around 96% occurring only once. This material consisted of peripheral blood, taken in the second trimester of pregnancy. Every receptor here comes from a female donor with multiple sclerosis, enrolled in a pregnancy study.

The V gene is TRBV29-1, the J gene TRBJ1-2, with 8 nucleotides matching TRBD1. The germline CDR1 and CDR2 sequences are SQVTM and ANQGSEA. The CDR3 loop spans 13 amino acids. J lost 8 bases, V lost 2 bases, and 7 bases had no gene match. This chain's CDR3 is CSVESQGALGYTF. CDR3 nucleotide sequence: TGCAGCGTTGAAAGTCAGGGGGCGCTCGGCTACACCTTC.

The genes are TRBV7-8 and TRBJ2-7; D not certain. The CDR3 has 14 amino acids. The V end lost 5 bases, the J end lost 4 bases, and 15 bases lay between the germline ends. In germline, CDR1 is SGHVS, CDR2 FQNEAQ. CDR3 region: CASSPGPKFYEQYF. CDR3 nucleotides: TGTGCCAGCAGCCCGGGTCCGAAGTTTTACGAGCAGTACTTC.

This clone was seen once. The chain recombines TRBV19 with TRBJ2-7, with TRBD1 matching over 8 bases. CDR3 length equals 13 residues. Germline-derived CDR1 and CDR2 are LNHDA and SQIVND (reference sequence). The ends lost 7 bases at V and 6 bases at J; junction bases unmatched: 8. CDR3: CASNPDRASEQYF. DNA of the CDR3: TGTGCCAGTAATCCGGACAGGGCTAGCGAGCAGTACTTC.